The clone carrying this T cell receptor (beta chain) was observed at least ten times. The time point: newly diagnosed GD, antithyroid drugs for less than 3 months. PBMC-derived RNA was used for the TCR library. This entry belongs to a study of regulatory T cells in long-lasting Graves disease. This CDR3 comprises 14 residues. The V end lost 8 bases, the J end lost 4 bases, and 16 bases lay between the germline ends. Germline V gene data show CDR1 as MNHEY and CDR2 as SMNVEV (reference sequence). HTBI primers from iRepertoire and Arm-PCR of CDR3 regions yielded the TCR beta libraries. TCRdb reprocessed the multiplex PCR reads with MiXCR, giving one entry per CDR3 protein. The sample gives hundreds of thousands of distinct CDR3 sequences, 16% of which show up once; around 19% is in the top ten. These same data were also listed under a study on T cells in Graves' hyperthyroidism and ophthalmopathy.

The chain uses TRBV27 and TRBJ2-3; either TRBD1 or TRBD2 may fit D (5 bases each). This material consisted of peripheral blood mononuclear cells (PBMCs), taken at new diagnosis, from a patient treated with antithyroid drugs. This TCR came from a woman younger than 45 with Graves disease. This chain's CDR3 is CASGRGLIPDTQYF. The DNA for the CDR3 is TGTGCCAGCGGACGGGGCCTTATCCCAGATACGCAGTATTTT.